The 21 T cell receptor beta chains below come from one sample, sequenced in a study of blood T cells in healthy people across ages. The authors ran a second PCR of about 7 to 11 cycles using a sample-barcoded 5' primer and a J-beta primer mix. Using its own MiXCR run on the 5' RACE reads, TCRdb lists one record per CDR3 protein. Of roughly 500,000 distinct CDR3 sequences listed, approximately 30% are singletons. The sample taken for sequencing was blood. The source is a woman in her sixties or seventies in good health.

The gene calls are TRBV5-1 and TRBJ2-2; D is ambiguous. The germline V gene has CDR1 SGHRS and CDR2 YFSETQ. The CDR3 is 16 amino acids. Trimming took 0 bases from V and 5 from J, leaving 14 bases between them. The CDR3 DNA sequence: TGCGCCAGCAGCTTGGAAGAACTTCAAGGAACCGGGGAGCTGTTTTTT. It yields the protein CASSLEELQGTGELFF.

This clonotype has a handful of counts. The chain links TRBV20-1 to TRBJ2-5; D ambiguous. The V gene lost 4 bases and the J gene lost 4 bases, with 10 bases spanning the gap. This CDR3 has 12 residues. CDR1 and CDR2 from the germline V gene are DFQATT and SNEGSKA (reference sequence). CDR3 nucleotide sequence: TGCAGTGCTAAAGGGATGGTAGAGACCCAGTACTTC. Translating gives CSAKGMVETQYF.

The V call is TRBV30, the J call TRBJ1-1; D call uncertain. Trimming took 2 bases from V and 2 from J, leaving 9 bases between them. Per the germline V gene, CDR1 is GTSNPN and CDR2 is SVGIG (reference sequence). This CDR3 spans 13 amino acids. In DNA form, the CDR3 reads TGTGCCTGGAGTCACAGACGAAACACTGAAGCTTTCTTT. It specifies CAWSHRRNTEAFF. Full variable domain (outside the CDR3, taken from reference TRBV30 and TRBJ1-1): SQTIHQWPATLVQPVGSPLSLECTVEGTSNPNLYWYRQAAGRGLQLLFYSVGIGQISSEVPQNLSASRPQDRQFILSSKKLLLSDSGFYLCAWSHRRNTEAFFGQGTRLTVV.

This clonotype was counted between two and nine times. The V gene is TRBV6-6, the J gene TRBJ2-3; no definite D call. Germline-derived CDR1 and CDR2 are MNHNY and SVGAGI (reference sequence). The CDR3 runs to 11 residues. The V end lost 10 bases, the J end lost 5 bases, and 10 bases lay between the germline ends. The CDR3 sequence is CATWTGDTQYF. CDR3 coding DNA: TGTGCCACCTGGACGGGAGATACGCAGTATTTT.

The table lists this clonotype with a count of one. The CDR3 DNA reads TGTGCTAGTGGACCTCAACTGGGGGAGCTGTTTTTT. Encoded protein: CASGPQLGELFF. The chain is built from TRBV12-5 and TRBJ2-2; no reliable D call. CDR1 is LGHNT, CDR2 FRNRAP, per germline. The CDR3 contains 12 residues. V lost 6 bases and J lost 8, with 10 bases in between.

The chain carries TRBV12-5 and TRBJ2-3; no reliable D call. The germline V gene has CDR1 LGHNT and CDR2 FRNRAP. V gave up 1 base and J gave up 0 bases, with 5 bases separating them. The CDR3 length is 14 residues. The CDR3 DNA follows: TGTGCTAGTGGTTTGGGACTGAGCACAGATACGCAGTATTTT. Translated, it gives CASGLGLSTDTQYF.

The chain has TRBV7-9 and TRBJ2-5; no reliable D call. The CDR3 length is 14 residues. Trimming took 1 base from V and 5 from J, leaving 11 bases between them. Per the germline V gene, CDR1 is SEHNR and CDR2 is FQNEAQ (reference sequence). The DNA for the CDR3 is TGTGCCAGCAGCTTAGTAGGGATTGCGGAGACCCAGTACTTC. It encodes CASSLVGIAETQYF.

The rearrangement uses TRBV5-1 and TRBJ2-5; D possibly corresponds to TRBD2 (6 bases). Trimming removed 4 bases at V and 2 bases at J, with 21 bases between. CDR1 and CDR2 from the germline V gene are SGHRS and YFSETQ. The CDR3 consists of 17 residues. The CDR3 DNA reads TGCGCCAGCAGCCCCACGGGAGTGGCGTCCGGACAAGAGACCCAGTACTTC. Residues: CASSPTGVASGQETQYF.

J is TRBJ2-7 and V is TRBV20-1, with 8 bases matching TRBD2. This CDR3 comprises 17 residues. Per germline, CDR1 DFQATT and CDR2 SNEGSKA (reference sequence). The V gene end was trimmed by 1 base and the J gene end by 1 base; junction bases not matched to a gene: 12. The CDR3 loop reads CSARGGEASGFSYEQYF. The CDR3 DNA reads as TGCAGTGCTAGAGGGGGGGAGGCTAGCGGGTTTTCCTACGAGCAGTACTTC.

This chain uses TRBV5-1 with TRBJ1-2, with D maybe TRBD1 (6 bases). This CDR3 contains 13 residues. Per the germline V gene, CDR1 is SGHRS and CDR2 is YFSETQ. Trimming took off 2 bases at V and 7 bases at J, with 12 bases between the two ends. CDR3 DNA sequence: TGCGCCAGCAGCTTAGCAGGGGCTCCTGGCTACACCTTC. It is translated as CASSLAGAPGYTF.

The table lists this clonotype with a few counts. The rearrangement joins TRBV5-1 to TRBJ1-2, with 8 bases lining up with TRBD1. V shed 4 bases, J shed 4 bases, and the junction held 9 bases outside the gene matches. The CDR3 totals 15 residues. Germline V gene lookup returns CDR1 SGHRS and CDR2 YFSETQ. The CDR3, as DNA: TGCGCCAGCAGCGGACTAACAGGGGGAAGCTATGGCTACACCTTC. Encoded protein: CASSGLTGGSYGYTF.

CDR3 in amino acids: CASSVEQDYGYTF. Written as DNA, the CDR3 is TGTGCCAGCAGCGTAGAACAGGACTATGGCTACACCTTC. The gene calls are TRBV9 and TRBJ1-2; D is possibly TRBD1 (5 bases). Trimming cost V 0 bases and J 3 bases, with 6 bases left between them. The CDR3 has 13 residues. The germline V gene encodes CDR1 SGDLS and CDR2 YYNGEE. Full variable domain (missing parts from reference TRBV9 and TRBJ1-2): DSGVTQTPKHLITATGQRVTLRCSPRSGDLSVYWYQQSLDQGLQFLIQYYNGEERAKGNILERFSAQQFPDLHSELNLSSLELGDSALYFCASSVEQDYGYTFGSGTRLTVV.

This chain uses TRBV7-2 with TRBJ2-5; D not certain. Germline CDR1 is SGHTA and CDR2 is FQGNSA. With 1 base removed from V and 3 bases from J, the gap between germline ends came to 24 bases. CDR3 length: 19 residues. In DNA, the CDR3 is TGTGCCAGCAGCTTAGACGATTTCGAGGTGAAAGGGTGGGAAGAGACCCAGTACTTC. Translating it yields CASSLDDFEVKGWEETQYF.

This chain connects TRBV28 to TRBJ2-3; D gene unclear. Germline CDR1 reads MDHEN; CDR2 reads SYDVKM. Between the trimmed V and J ends, which lost 6 bases and 4 bases, there was a span of 14 bases. The CDR3 contains 14 residues. The CDR3 loop reads CASRDQPYADTQYF. Here the CDR3 DNA reads TGTGCCAGCAGAGACCAACCCTACGCAGATACGCAGTATTTT.

This clonotype was counted between two and nine times. One end of the junction does not line up with germline, which may come from a read error. The chain uses TRBV3-1 and TRBJ1-3; D is perhaps TRBD1 (6 bases). Germline CDR1 LGHDT, CDR2 YNNKEL (reference sequence). The CDR3 is 14 residues long. The DNA for the CDR3 is TGTGCCAGCAGCGTGGGGGCAGCTGGAAACACCACATATTTT. It specifies CASSVGAAGNTTYF. Complete variable domain (other parts from reference TRBV3-1 and TRBJ1-3): DTAVSQTPKYLVTQMGNDKSIKCEQNLGHDTMYWYKQDSKKFLKIMFSYNNKELIINETVPNRFSPKSPDKAHLNLHINSLELGDSAVYFCASSVGAAGNTTYFGEGSWLTVV.

CDR3 nucleotide sequence: TGTGCCAGCAGCCAAGATGGAGCGAGCGGGGGGGTCACAGATACGCAGTATTTT. As protein: CASSQDGASGGVTDTQYF. This chain connects TRBV4-2 to TRBJ2-3; TRBD2 aligns across 10 bases. This CDR3 has 18 residues. CDR1 and CDR2 (germline): LGHNA, YNFKEQ. V was clipped by 0 bases and J by 2 bases; unmatched bases: 8.

This clonotype was seen a few times. This rearrangement joins TRBV6-2 or TRBV6-3 to TRBJ2-1; 11 nucleotides line up with TRBD1. The J segment lost 0 bases and the V segment lost 3 bases, leaving 4 bases of the junction unmatched. The V gene's germline CDR1 is MNHEY and CDR2 SVGEGT. The CDR3 is 17 residues long. CDR3 sequence: CASSYGGTGGSYNEQFF. The CDR3 DNA sequence: TGTGCCAGCAGTTATGGGGGGACAGGGGGCTCCTACAATGAGCAGTTCTTC.

This clonotype was seen a handful of times. The rearrangement links TRBV5-1 to TRBJ2-5; no reliable D call. The CDR3 loop spans 14 amino acids. Trimming shortened V by 5 bases and J by 5 bases, and 16 bases separated the two germline ends. Germline V gene data show CDR1 as SGHRS and CDR2 as YFSETQ. CDR3 coding DNA: TGCGCCAGCAGTCCCACAGTTCCAACGGAGACCCAGTACTTC. Translation: CASSPTVPTETQYF.

CDR3 sequence reads: CASSPLEVRGYEQYF. Written as DNA, the CDR3 is TGTGCCAGCAGCCCTCTCGAAGTCAGGGGCTACGAGCAGTACTTC. This chain joins TRBV7-9 and TRBJ2-7, with D possibly matching TRBD1 (6 bases). This CDR3 has 15 amino acids. Trimming removed 5 bases at V and 3 bases at J, with 17 bases between. Germline CDR1 SEHNR, CDR2 FQNEAQ (reference sequence).

This clonotype was recorded once. This chain joins TRBV5-8 and TRBJ2-5, with D tentatively TRBD1 or TRBD2 (5 bases each). Trimming shortened V by 4 bases and J by 2 bases, and 12 bases separated the two germline ends. Germline V gene sequence: CDR1 SGHTS, CDR2 YDEGEE. The CDR3 is made up of 14 amino acids. Here the CDR3 reads CASSQQEDQETQYF. CDR3 nucleotides: TGTGCCAGCAGCCAACAGGAGGATCAAGAGACCCAGTACTTC.

A note on this clonotype: This CDR3 fails to terminate in the conserved phenylalanine or tryptophan, so it likely reflects a read error. This chain links TRBV7-2 with TRBJ1-1, with TRBD1 matching over 9 bases. The germline gives CDR1 SGHTA, CDR2 FQGNSA. After removal of 3 bases from V and 1 base from J, the junction contained 3 bases not matched to a gene. This CDR3 has 15 amino acids. CDR3 protein: CASSFTGGTNTEAFS. DNA of the CDR3: TGTGCCAGCAGCTTTACAGGGGGCACGAACACTGAAGCTTTCTCT.